What follows are 26 T cell receptor beta chains derived from one specimen sequenced in a study of blood T cell repertoires in COVID-19. Method: immunoSEQ multiplex PCR; TCRdb's copy keeps in-frame clones and lacks some. The sample records hundreds of thousands of clones, more than 75% being singletons. What was sequenced was peripheral blood. These receptors were collected from a man aged 60 to 75 with acute or convalescent COVID-19.

The chain links TRBV6-2 or TRBV6-3 to TRBJ2-7; 7 bases fit TRBD2. The CDR3 has 16 amino acids. Trimming took 6 bases from V and 0 from J; bases not matched to a gene: 11. CDR1 and CDR2 from the germline V gene are MNHEY and SVGEGT. The CDR3 nucleotides read TGTGCCAGCAGCTTCCCCCAAGCGGGACTCTCCTACGAGCAGTACTTC. Its protein is CASSFPQAGLSYEQYF.

The gene calls are TRBV12-3 or TRBV12-4 and TRBJ1-1; D call uncertain. V shed 1 base and J shed 3 bases, with 6 bases lying between them. The CDR3 length is 13 residues. The CDR3 DNA reads as TGTGCCAGCAGTTTAGAGCCCTACACTGAAGCTTTCTTT. As protein: CASSLEPYTEAFF.

The chain joins TRBV27 to TRBJ2-1, with TRBD1 identical over 7 bases. Germline assignment: CDR1 MNHEY and CDR2 SMNVEV (reference sequence). V lost 5 bases to trimming and J lost 1 base; unmatched junction nucleotides: 11. This CDR3 spans 17 amino acids. The CDR3 loop reads CASSPLARTGSYNEQFF. The CDR3 nucleotides are TGTGCCAGCAGTCCCCTCGCGCGGACAGGTTCCTACAATGAGCAGTTCTTC.

V and J are TRBV3-1 (or the pseudogene TRBV3-2) and TRBJ2-3; 9 positions match TRBD2. Germline V gene data show CDR1 as LGHDT and CDR2 as YNNKEL (reference sequence). Trimming cost V 7 bases and J 3 bases; bases outside gene matches: 5. The CDR3 runs to 14 residues. The CDR3 DNA reads as TGTGCCAGCACCTTAGCGGGGGTGACAGATACGCAGTATTTT. It translates to CASTLAGVTDTQYF.

The chain is built from TRBV6-5 and TRBJ1-1, with D maybe TRBD1 (6 bases). The germline V gene has CDR1 MNHEY and CDR2 SVGAGI. The CDR3 covers 16 residues. Trimming took off 0 bases at V and 1 base at J, with 12 bases between the two ends. The CDR3 sequence: CASSYSMVQGNTEAFF. CDR3 nucleotides: TGTGCCAGCAGTTACTCGATGGTACAGGGGAACACTGAAGCTTTCTTT.

The gene calls are TRBV20-1 and TRBJ2-1; maybe TRBD1 (5 bases). The CDR3 sequence is 10 residues long. In germline, CDR1 is DFQATT, CDR2 SNEGSKA (reference sequence). This chain's CDR3 is CRAGRDEQFF. In DNA form, the CDR3 reads TGCAGAGCAGGGCGCGATGAGCAGTTCTTC.

As DNA, the CDR3 is TGCAGCGTGACAGGGCTCGGGAACACTGAAGCTTTCTTT. This translates into CSVTGLGNTEAFF. The V call is TRBV29-1, the J call TRBJ1-1, with 7 bases fitting TRBD1. Germline CDR1 reads SQVTM; CDR2 reads ANQGSEA. The CDR3 extends over 13 amino acids. V lost 6 bases, J lost 1 base, and 5 bases stayed unmatched.

This chain joins TRBV18 and TRBJ1-4; D remains unclear. V shed 6 bases and J shed 5 bases, with 13 bases lying between them. Germline V gene lookup returns CDR1 KGHSH and CDR2 LQKENI. The CDR3 has 14 amino acids. The CDR3 DNA sequence: TGTGCCAGCTCTTTGGGGAGTTTGAATGAAAAACTGTTTTTT. Translated, it gives CASSLGSLNEKLFF.

The rearrangement joins TRBV4-3 to TRBJ2-5; 9 bases fit TRBD2. CDR1 LGHNA and CDR2 YSLEER come from the germline V gene. The CDR3 totals 16 residues. Losses at the gene ends were 0 bases for V and 7 bases for J; bases not matched to a gene: 9. The CDR3 DNA sequence: TGCGCCAGCAGCCAAGATCCTAGCGGGGCCCCGAGGACCCAGTACTTC. Protein sequence: CASSQDPSGAPRTQYF.

On this clone itself: An end of the junction does not agree with germline; a read error may underlie this. This chain links TRBV7-8 with TRBJ2-1, with a tentative D call TRBD2 (6 bases). This CDR3 comprises 12 residues. The germline V gene encodes CDR1 SGHVS and CDR2 FQNEAQ. The CDR3 DNA sequence: TGTGGACTCCGGGACTCCAACAATGAGCAGTTCTTC. Protein sequence: CGLRDSNNEQFF.

The chain carries TRBV6-5 and TRBJ2-7, with a tentative D call TRBD1 (5 bases). The germline V gene has CDR1 MNHEY and CDR2 SVGAGI. The CDR3 covers 11 residues. Trimming pared 7 bases from V and 4 bases from J, leaving 8 bases between. CDR3 coding DNA: TGTGCCAGCACCCGGACATACGAGCAGTACTTC. This gives the protein CASTRTYEQYF.

In its sample, this clone was seen once. The chain links TRBV28 to TRBJ1-2; 8 nucleotides match TRBD1. Germline values: CDR1 MDHEN, CDR2 SYDVKM. The CDR3 has 13 amino acids. Trimming removed 8 bases from V and 3 bases from J; junction bases left unmatched: 5. The CDR3 reads CASRKTGDYGYTF. CDR3 DNA sequence: TGTGCCAGCCGAAAGACAGGGGACTATGGCTACACCTTC.

The chain links TRBV5-6 to TRBJ1-1, with 9 nucleotides matching TRBD1. Trimming at V came to 4 bases and at J to 7 bases, leaving 8 bases not matched to a gene. This CDR3 spans 14 amino acids. CDR1 is SGHDT and CDR2 is YYEEEE in the germline V gene. This chain's CDR3 is CASSVTGGGNEAFF. In DNA form, the CDR3 reads TGTGCCAGCAGCGTAACAGGGGGCGGGAATGAAGCTTTCTTT.

The chain has TRBV29-1 and TRBJ1-2, with 7 bases aligning to TRBD1. This CDR3 is built from 14 residues. Germline values: CDR1 SQVTM, CDR2 ANQGSEA. V trimming: 6 bases; J trimming: 2 bases; junction bases outside the gene matches: 9. CDR3 loop: CSVGLAGGNYGYTF. In DNA, the CDR3 is TGCAGCGTGGGGTTGGCAGGGGGGAACTATGGCTACACCTTC. The variable domain in full, with the rest retrieved from reference TRBV29-1 and TRBJ1-2, is SAVISQKPSRDICQRGTSLTIQCQVDSQVTMMFWYRQQPGQSLTLIATANQGSEATYESGFVIDKFPISRPNLTFSTLTVSNMSPEDSSIYLCSVGLAGGNYGYTFGSGTRLTVV.

The J gene is TRBJ2-4, the V gene TRBV28; D might be TRBD1 (8 bases). Trimming stripped 1 base from V and 3 bases from J, with 13 bases between. The CDR3 runs 16 residues. CDR1 and CDR2 (germline): MDHEN, SYDVKM. The CDR3 sequence is CASSLLQGGFKNIQYF. The CDR3 DNA reads as TGTGCCAGCAGTTTATTACAGGGGGGGTTCAAAAACATTCAGTACTTC.

Written as DNA, the CDR3 is TGTGCCAGCAGCTTTGGGCCAGGGGGCTCACTTTCCTACGAGCAGTACTTC. It is translated as CASSFGPGGSLSYEQYF. The chain is built from TRBV7-8 and TRBJ2-7; 8 nucleotides agree with TRBD1. Trimming cost V 3 bases and J 1 base; bases outside gene matches: 11. Germline lookup yields CDR1 SGHVS and CDR2 FQNEAQ. The CDR3 covers 17 residues.

The chain recombines TRBV4-2 with TRBJ2-1; the match to TRBD2 covers 8 bases. The CDR3 length is 15 residues. Looked up from germline, CDR1 is LGHNA and CDR2 is YNFKEQ. J was trimmed by 9 bases and V by 4 bases; bases with no gene match: 11. The CDR3 coding sequence is TGTGCCAGCAGCCCCACTAGCGGAGATCTTCCTGAGCAGTTCTTC. It is translated as CASSPTSGDLPEQFF.

The table lists this clone with a count of one. The CDR3 is CASSRRGQMNTEAFF. CDR3 coding DNA: TGTGCCAGCAGTCGCCGGGGACAGATGAACACTGAAGCTTTCTTT. The chain links TRBV6-5 to TRBJ1-1, with 7 bases matching TRBD1. J gave up 0 bases and V 5 bases, and 6 bases lay outside the gene matches. The germline V gene encodes CDR1 MNHEY and CDR2 SVGAGI. This CDR3 contains 15 residues.

The V and J genes are TRBV23-1 and TRBJ2-3; no clear D. TRBV23-1 is reported as an ORF; its role is uncertain. The CDR3 runs to 18 residues. V was shortened by 3 bases and J by 1 base, with 20 bases between the two germline ends. The CDR3 reads CASSHPETGFSRTDTQYF. The CDR3 DNA follows: TGCGCCAGCAGTCACCCAGAAACGGGTTTCTCTCGCACAGATACGCAGTATTTT.

The chain uses TRBV6-6 and TRBJ1-1; D gene uncertain. The CDR3 extends over 18 amino acids. V was shortened by 5 bases and J by 0 bases, with 22 bases between the two germline ends. The V gene's germline CDR1 is MNHNY and CDR2 SVGAGI (reference sequence). CDR3 sequence reads: CASSPGGKRLGVNTEAFF. The CDR3 nucleotides are TGTGCCAGCAGTCCAGGTGGTAAGAGACTCGGGGTGAACACTGAAGCTTTCTTT.

The V gene is TRBV11-1, the J gene TRBJ1-6; 8 nucleotides line up with TRBD1. Germline CDR1 is SGHAT and CDR2 is FQDESV (reference sequence). The CDR3 has 14 amino acids. V lost 6 bases and J lost 10; bases outside the gene matches: 8. The chain's CDR3 is CASSQDRDVSPLHF. CDR3 nucleotide sequence: TGTGCCAGCAGTCAGGACAGGGATGTCTCACCCCTCCACTTT.

This clone was counted between two and nine times. This chain joins TRBV6-5 and TRBJ1-2; D is undetermined. The CDR3 has 13 amino acids. Germline V gene lookup returns CDR1 MNHEY and CDR2 SVGAGI. V was pared by 0 bases and J by 7 bases, with 9 bases between. The DNA for the CDR3 is TGTGCCAGCAGTTACTCGCCCAGGTCTGGCTACACCTTC. This sequence encodes CASSYSPRSGYTF.

This chain uses TRBV24-1 with TRBJ2-1, with TRBD2 as a possible D gene (5 bases). Germline CDR1 reads KGHDR; CDR2 reads SFDVKD. Trimming stripped 1 base from V and 0 bases from J, with 18 bases between. The CDR3 length is 19 residues. The DNA of the CDR3 is TGTGCCACCAGTGATTTCGGTACCGGTAGGGCGGGCTCCTACAATGAGCAGTTCTTC. Translation gives CATSDFGTGRAGSYNEQFF.

V gene TRBV6-5 combines with J gene TRBJ1-3; tentative D call: TRBD1 (5 bases). Trimming stripped 6 bases from V and 1 base from J, with 13 bases between. This CDR3 is 15 amino acids long. From germline, CDR1 is MNHEY and CDR2 SVGAGI. The CDR3 DNA reads TGTGCCAGCAGCTCCGACAGATGGTCTGGAAACACCATATATTTT. It is translated as CASSSDRWSGNTIYF.

The count of this clone is one. The chain employs TRBV5-1 and TRBJ2-1; 10 bases are a match to TRBD2. Trimming at V came to 6 bases and at J to 7 bases, leaving 10 bases not matched to a gene. The CDR3 loop spans 15 amino acids. Germline CDR1 reads SGHRS; CDR2 reads YFSETQ. The CDR3 DNA follows: TGCGCCAGCACCCTGACTAGCGGGTCGAGAAATGAGCAGTTCTTC. This encodes CASTLTSGSRNEQFF.

This clone was observed a few times. The rearrangement joins TRBV2 to TRBJ1-5; TRBD1 matches at 11 bases. The CDR3 consists of 14 residues. V dropped 8 bases and J dropped 2; count of bases not matched to a gene: 2. Germline CDR1 is SNHLY and CDR2 is FYNNEI. Here the CDR3 reads CASGQGAGNQPQHF. CDR3 in DNA: TGTGCCAGCGGACAGGGGGCGGGCAATCAGCCCCAGCATTTT. The full variable domain, in which reference TRBV2 and TRBJ1-5 provide the parts outside the CDR3, is EPEVTQTPSHQVTQMGQEVILRCVPISNHLYFYWYRQILGQKVEFLVSFYNNEISEKSEIFDDQFSVERPDGSNFTLKIRSTKLEDSAMYFCASGQGAGNQPQHFGDGTRLSIL.